This T cell receptor beta chain was identified in a study of control samples from healthy donors and cancer patients. Repertoires were generated with immunoSEQ multiplex PCR, while TCRdb's copy carries only in-frame clones and drops some. The sample includes approximately 53,000 clones, 91% of them seen just once. V lost 4 bases and J lost 2; bases outside the gene matches: 4. The CDR3 is made up of 15 amino acids. CDR1 and CDR2 from the germline V gene are LGHNA and YNFKEQ. The J gene is TRBJ1-4, the V gene TRBV4-2; 7 bases are shared with TRBD1. The sequence derives from a man aged 25-40 years with colorectal cancer. Sequencing was performed on PBMCs. CDR3 bases: TGTGCCAGCAGCCCACCGGGACAGACTAATGAAAAACTGTTTTTT. Its translation: CASSPPGQTNEKLFF.